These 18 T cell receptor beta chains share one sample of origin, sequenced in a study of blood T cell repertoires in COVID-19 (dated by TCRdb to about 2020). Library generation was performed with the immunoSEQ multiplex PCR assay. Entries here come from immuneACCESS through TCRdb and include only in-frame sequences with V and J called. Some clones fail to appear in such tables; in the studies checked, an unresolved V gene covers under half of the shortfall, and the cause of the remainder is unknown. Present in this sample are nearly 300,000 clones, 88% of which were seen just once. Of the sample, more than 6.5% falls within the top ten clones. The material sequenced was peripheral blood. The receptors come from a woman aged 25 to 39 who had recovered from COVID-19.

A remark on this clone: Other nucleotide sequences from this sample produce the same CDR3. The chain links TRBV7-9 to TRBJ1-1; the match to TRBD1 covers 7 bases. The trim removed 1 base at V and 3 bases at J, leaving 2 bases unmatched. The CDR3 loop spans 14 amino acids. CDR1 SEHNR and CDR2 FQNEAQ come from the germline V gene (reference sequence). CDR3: CASSLGQGDTEAFF. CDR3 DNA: TGTGCCAGCAGCTTAGGACAGGGAGACACTGAAGCTTTCTTT.

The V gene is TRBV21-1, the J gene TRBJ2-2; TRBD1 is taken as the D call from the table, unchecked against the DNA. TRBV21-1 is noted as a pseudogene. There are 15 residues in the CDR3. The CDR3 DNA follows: TGTGCCAGCAGAGGGACAGGGGATTCGGCCGGGGAGCTGTTTTTT. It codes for CASRGTGDSAGELFF.

The CDR3 loop reads CASSLGLAAQETQYF. As DNA, the CDR3 is TGTGCCAGCAGCCTTGGACTAGCGGCTCAAGAGACCCAGTACTTC. The gene calls are TRBV9 and TRBJ2-5, with 10 nucleotides matching TRBD2. This CDR3 has 15 residues. V was pared by 4 bases and J by 2 bases, with 5 bases of the junction left unmatched. Looked up from germline, CDR1 is SGDLS and CDR2 is YYNGEE.

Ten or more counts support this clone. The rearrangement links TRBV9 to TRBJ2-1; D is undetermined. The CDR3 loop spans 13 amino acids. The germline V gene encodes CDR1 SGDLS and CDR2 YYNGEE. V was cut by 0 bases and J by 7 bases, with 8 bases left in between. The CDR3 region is CASSVGQNNEQFF. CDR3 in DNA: TGTGCCAGCAGCGTAGGCCAGAATAATGAGCAGTTCTTC.

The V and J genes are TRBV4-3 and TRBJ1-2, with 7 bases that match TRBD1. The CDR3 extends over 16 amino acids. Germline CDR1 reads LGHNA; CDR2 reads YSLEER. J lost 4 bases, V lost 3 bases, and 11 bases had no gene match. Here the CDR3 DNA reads TGCGCCAGCAGCCAGGTCATCACAGGGGCCCGCTATGGCTACACCTTC. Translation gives CASSQVITGARYGYTF.

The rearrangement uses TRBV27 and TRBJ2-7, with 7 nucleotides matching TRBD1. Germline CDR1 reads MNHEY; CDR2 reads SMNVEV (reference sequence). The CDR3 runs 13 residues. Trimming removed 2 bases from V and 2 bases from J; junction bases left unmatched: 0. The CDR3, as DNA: TGTGCCAGCAGTTTACAGGGGGCCTACGAGCAGTACTTC. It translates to CASSLQGAYEQYF.

The CDR3 nucleotides are TGCAGCGTTGACGAACCGAACCAGGTTGTGTTAGATACGCAGTATTTT. Residues: CSVDEPNQVVLDTQYF. The rearrangement links TRBV29-1 to TRBJ2-3; D is unclear. The CDR3 totals 16 residues. V was cut by 3 bases and J by 5 bases, with 21 bases left in between. CDR1 is SQVTM, CDR2 ANQGSEA, per germline.

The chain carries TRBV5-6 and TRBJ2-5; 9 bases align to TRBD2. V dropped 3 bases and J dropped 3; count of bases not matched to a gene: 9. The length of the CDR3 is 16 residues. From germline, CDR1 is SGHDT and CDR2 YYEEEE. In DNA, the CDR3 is TGTGCCAGCAGCTGGGTTAGCGGGGGTGTTAAAGAGACCCAGTACTTC. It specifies CASSWVSGGVKETQYF.

CDR3 region: CASSPRGTGLYEQYF. The CDR3 nucleotides are TGTGCCAGCAGCCCTAGAGGTACAGGGCTCTACGAGCAGTACTTC. The chain joins TRBV7-9 to TRBJ2-7; D is perhaps TRBD1 (6 bases). Germline CDR1 and CDR2: SEHNR and FQNEAQ (reference sequence). This CDR3 comprises 15 residues. V was shortened by 5 bases and J by 3 bases, with 17 bases between the two germline ends.

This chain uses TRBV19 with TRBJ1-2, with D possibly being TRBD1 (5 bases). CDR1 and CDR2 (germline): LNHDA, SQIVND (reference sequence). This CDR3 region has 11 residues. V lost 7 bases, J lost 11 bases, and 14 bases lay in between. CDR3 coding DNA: TGTGCCAGTACCGGGGGACTATTTTACACCTTC. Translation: CASTGGLFYTF.

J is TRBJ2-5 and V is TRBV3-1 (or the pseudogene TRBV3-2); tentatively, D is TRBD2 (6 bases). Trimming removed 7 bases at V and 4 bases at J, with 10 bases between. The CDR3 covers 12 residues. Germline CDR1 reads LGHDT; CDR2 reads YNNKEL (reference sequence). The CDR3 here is CASTGVAETQYF. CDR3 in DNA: TGTGCCAGCACGGGGGTAGCAGAGACCCAGTACTTC.

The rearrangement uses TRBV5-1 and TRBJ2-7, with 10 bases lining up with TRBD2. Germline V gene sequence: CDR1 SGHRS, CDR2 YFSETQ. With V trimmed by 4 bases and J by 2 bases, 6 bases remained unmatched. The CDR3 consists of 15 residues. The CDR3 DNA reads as TGCGCCAGCAGCAAACTCAGCGGGGGGGCCTACGAGCAGTACTTC. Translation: CASSKLSGGAYEQYF.

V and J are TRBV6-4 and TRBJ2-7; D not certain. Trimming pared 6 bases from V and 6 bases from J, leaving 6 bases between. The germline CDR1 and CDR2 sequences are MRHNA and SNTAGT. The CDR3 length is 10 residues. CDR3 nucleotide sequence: TGTGCCAGCAGCTCCCCCGAGCAGTACTTC. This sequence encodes CASSSPEQYF.

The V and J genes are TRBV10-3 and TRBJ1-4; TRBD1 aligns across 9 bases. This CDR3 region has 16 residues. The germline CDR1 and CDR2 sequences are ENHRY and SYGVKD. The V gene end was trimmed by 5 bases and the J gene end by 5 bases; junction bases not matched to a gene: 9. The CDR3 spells CAISNRPGQGNEKLFF. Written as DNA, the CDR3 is TGTGCCATCAGTAATAGACCGGGACAGGGAAATGAAAAACTGTTTTTT.

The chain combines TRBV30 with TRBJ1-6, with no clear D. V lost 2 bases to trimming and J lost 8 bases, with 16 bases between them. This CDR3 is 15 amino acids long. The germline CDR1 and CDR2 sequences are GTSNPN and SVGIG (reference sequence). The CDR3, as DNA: TGTGCCTGGAGTACGGGATCTGGGGATCATTCACCCCTCCACTTT. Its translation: CAWSTGSGDHSPLHF.

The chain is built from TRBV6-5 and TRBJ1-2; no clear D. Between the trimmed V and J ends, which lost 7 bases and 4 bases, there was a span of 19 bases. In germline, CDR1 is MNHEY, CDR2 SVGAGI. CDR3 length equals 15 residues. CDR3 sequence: CASKYAGRVSYGYTF. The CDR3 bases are TGTGCCAGCAAATACGCGGGGAGGGTGTCCTATGGCTACACCTTC.

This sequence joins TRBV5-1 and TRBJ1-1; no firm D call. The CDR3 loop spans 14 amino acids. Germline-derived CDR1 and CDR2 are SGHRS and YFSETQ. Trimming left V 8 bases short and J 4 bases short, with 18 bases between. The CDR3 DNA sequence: TGCGCCAGTCGAGAGGAGGGTTTGAGCACTGAAGCTTTCTTT. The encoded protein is CASREEGLSTEAFF. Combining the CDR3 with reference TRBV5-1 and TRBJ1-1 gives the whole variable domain KAGVTQTPRYLIKTRGQQVTLSCSPISGHRSVSWYQQTPGQGLQFLFEYFSETQRNKGNFPGRFSGRQFSNSRSEMNVSTLELGDSALYLCASREEGLSTEAFFGQGTRLTVV.

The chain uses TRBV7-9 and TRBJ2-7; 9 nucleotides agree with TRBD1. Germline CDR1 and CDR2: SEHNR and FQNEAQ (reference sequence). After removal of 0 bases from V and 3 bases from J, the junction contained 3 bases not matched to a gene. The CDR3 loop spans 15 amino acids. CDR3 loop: CASSLAWDRVYEQYF. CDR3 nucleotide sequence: TGTGCCAGCAGCTTAGCGTGGGACAGGGTCTACGAGCAGTACTTC.